One sample yielded the 23 T cell receptor beta chains listed below, sequenced in a study of blood T cells in healthy people across ages. A J-beta primer mix and a sample-barcoded 5' primer were used in a second PCR of about 7 to 12 cycles. In TCRdb, the 5' RACE reads were re-called with MiXCR into one record per CDR3 protein. The sample includes about 1 million distinct CDR3 sequences, approximately 25% of them seen just once. The sample was also linked to a second study, of T cells of mothers and their children.

The sequencing input was blood. Receptors were obtained from a girl aged 2 to 10 in good health.

V is TRBV27 and J is TRBJ2-1; 8 bases line up with TRBD2. V was pared by 1 base and J by 3 bases, with 8 bases of the junction left unmatched. This CDR3 comprises 17 residues. Per the germline V gene, CDR1 is MNHEY and CDR2 is SMNVEV (reference sequence). DNA for the CDR3: TGTGCCAGCAGTTTATACCAAAGCGGGAGCTTCTACAATGAGCAGTTCTTC. Amino acid sequence: CASSLYQSGSFYNEQFF.

The chain couples TRBV29-1 to TRBJ2-5; no clear D gene. The DNA end lines up better with TRBJ2-7; the J call may be wrong. This CDR3 spans 13 amino acids. Germline V gives CDR1 SQVTM, CDR2 ANQGSEA. In DNA form, the CDR3 reads TGCAGCGTTGAAAGGCCCAGCTCCTACGAGCAGTACTTC. It is translated as CSVERPSSYEQYF.

The chain carries TRBV7-9 and TRBJ2-2; D remains ambiguous. CDR3 length: 15 amino acids. Germline V gene data show CDR1 as SEHNR and CDR2 as FQNEAQ (reference sequence). V shed 1 base and J shed 0 bases, with 6 bases lying between them. The CDR3 loop reads CASSLVMANTGELFF. The CDR3 DNA follows: TGTGCCAGCAGCTTAGTTATGGCGAACACCGGGGAGCTGTTTTTT. Full variable domain (missing parts from reference TRBV7-9 and TRBJ2-2): DTGVSQNPRHKITKRGQNVTFRCDPISEHNRLYWYRQTLGQGPEFLTYFQNEAQLEKSRLLSDRFSAERPKGSFSTLEIQRTEQGDSAMYLCASSLVMANTGELFFGEGSRLTVL.

This sequence joins TRBV6-1 and TRBJ1-1, with D unclear. The CDR3 is 15 residues long. Trimming removed 7 bases at V and 1 base at J, with 16 bases between. Germline loops: CDR1 MNHNS, CDR2 SASEGT. The CDR3 reads CASKRRYGANTEAFF. The CDR3 bases are TGTGCCAGCAAGAGGCGTTATGGCGCGAACACTGAAGCTTTCTTT.

The chain uses TRBV14 and TRBJ2-5; TRBD2 matches 9 bases. The DNA end lines up better with TRBJ2-1; the J call may be wrong. Germline V gives CDR1 SGHDN, CDR2 FVKESK. The CDR3 is made up of 16 amino acids. CDR3 DNA: TGTGCCAGCAGCCAAGATTTGTCTAGCGGGAACTATGAGCAGTTCTTC. As protein: CASSQDLSSGNYEQFF.

The chain couples TRBV7-2 to TRBJ2-5, with TRBD2 matching over 8 bases. This CDR3 has 15 amino acids. Germline trimming cut 3 bases from V and 2 bases from J; bases unmatched to any gene: 5. CDR1 SGHTA and CDR2 FQGNSA come from the germline V gene. The CDR3 here is CASSFPPSGQETQYF. In DNA, the CDR3 is TGTGCCAGCAGCTTTCCCCCTAGCGGGCAAGAGACCCAGTACTTC.

This clonotype was recorded at least ten times. This sequence joins TRBV27 and TRBJ1-2; D possibly corresponds to TRBD1 (6 bases). Trimming removed 9 bases at V and 2 bases at J, with 7 bases between. Germline V CDR1 and CDR2: MNHEY, SMNVEV (reference sequence). CDR3 length: 11 residues. The DNA for the CDR3 is TGTGCCAGTGGACAGAACTATGGCTACACCTTC. Its translation is CASGQNYGYTF.

V is TRBV6-5 and J is TRBJ2-5; D unclear. This CDR3 is 14 amino acids long. Germline V gives CDR1 MNHEY, CDR2 SVGAGI. With 7 bases removed from V and 2 bases from J, the gap between germline ends came to 14 bases. This CDR3 is CASTQRGPQETQYF. DNA for the CDR3: TGTGCCAGCACCCAGAGAGGTCCGCAAGAGACCCAGTACTTC.

This clonotype has more than one count but fewer than ten. The V and J genes are TRBV20-1 and TRBJ1-2, with 8 bases matching TRBD1. Germline trimming cut 5 bases from V and 8 bases from J; bases unmatched to any gene: 7. The CDR3 length is 12 residues. Per the germline V gene, CDR1 is DFQATT and CDR2 is SNEGSKA (reference sequence). The CDR3 sequence is CSAHTGGWGYTF. DNA of the CDR3: TGCAGTGCTCACACAGGGGGTTGGGGCTACACCTTC.

CDR3 amino acids: CASGILGGRQYF. The CDR3 DNA follows: TGTGCCAGCGGAATTTTAGGGGGACGGCAGTACTTC. The V gene is TRBV6-2 or TRBV6-3, the J gene TRBJ2-7, with D perhaps TRBD1 (6 bases). The CDR3 extends over 12 amino acids. Per germline, CDR1 MNHEY and CDR2 SVGEGT. V lost 8 bases and J 9 bases, leaving 17 bases between the germline ends.

This clonotype has just a few counts. This rearrangement joins TRBV20-1 to TRBJ2-3; D gene unclear. CDR1 and CDR2 from the germline V gene are DFQATT and SNEGSKA (reference sequence). This CDR3 is built from 13 residues. The V and J ends lost 7 bases and 0 bases respectively, with 11 bases between them. DNA of the CDR3: TGCAGTGGATACCAGCGTAGCACAGATACGCAGTATTTT. Its translation is CSGYQRSTDTQYF.

The chain recombines TRBV6-1 with TRBJ2-1, with 7 nucleotides matching TRBD2. Germline V CDR1 and CDR2: MNHNS, SASEGT. This CDR3 region has 12 residues. With V trimmed by 2 bases and J by 14 bases, 6 bases remained unmatched. CDR3 in DNA: TGTGCCAGCAGTGAACTAGGTCGGGGGGAGTTCTTC. Protein sequence: CASSELGRGEFF.

The chain recombines TRBV4-2 with TRBJ1-5; 7 nucleotides line up with TRBD1. The CDR3 loop spans 15 amino acids. After removal of 0 bases from V and 4 bases from J, the junction contained 3 bases not matched to a gene. Germline CDR1 and CDR2: LGHNA and YNFKEQ. The CDR3 reads CASSQEGTANQPQHF. CDR3 sequence (DNA): TGTGCCAGCAGCCAAGAAGGGACAGCTAATCAGCCCCAGCATTTT.

Written as DNA, the CDR3 is TGTGCCAGCTCACGACAGGGCCTCTCTGAAGCTTTCTTT. As protein: CASSRQGLSEAFF. This sequence joins TRBV18 and TRBJ1-1; 7 bases match TRBD1. The CDR3 extends over 13 amino acids. After removal of 4 bases from V and 6 bases from J, the junction contained 5 bases not matched to a gene. Germline V gene data show CDR1 as KGHSH and CDR2 as LQKENI.

The genes are TRBV21-1 and TRBJ2-5; the table's TRBD1 call for D was not verified on the DNA. TRBV21-1 is noted as a pseudogene. The CDR3 has 15 amino acids. The CDR3 DNA is TGTGCCAGCAGCAAAGAGGGGAGAGGGTGGGAGACCCAGTACTTC. Its protein product is CASSKEGRGWETQYF.

There are a few counts of this clonotype. The J gene is TRBJ1-5, the V gene TRBV28, with unresolved D. The germline V gene encodes CDR1 MDHEN and CDR2 SYDVKM. V was cut by 6 bases and J by 9 bases, with 9 bases left in between. The CDR3 covers 11 residues. The CDR3 nucleotides read TGTGCCAGCAGCCCGGATCGGCCCCAGCATTTT. It translates to CASSPDRPQHF.

The chain carries TRBV11-1 and TRBJ2-3; D is unresolved. CDR1 and CDR2 (germline): SGHAT, FQDESV (reference sequence). There are 15 residues in the CDR3. Trimming stripped 2 bases from V and 2 bases from J, with 11 bases between. The DNA for the CDR3 is TGTGCCAGCAGCTTATCTCCAGTCCCCACAGATACGCAGTATTTT. This gives the protein CASSLSPVPTDTQYF.

This clonotype came up a few times. The V gene is TRBV4-3, the J gene TRBJ2-7; D gene ambiguous. Trimming took off 1 base at V and 2 bases at J, with 12 bases between the two ends. There are 15 residues in the CDR3. The V gene's germline CDR1 is LGHNA and CDR2 YSLEER. The CDR3 sequence is CASSQGRSPAYEQYF. The CDR3 region has the DNA TGCGCCAGCAGCCAAGGAAGGAGTCCAGCCTACGAGCAGTACTTC.

There are many counts of this clonotype. The chain carries TRBV27 and TRBJ2-4; perhaps TRBD2 as D (5 bases). The germline CDR1 and CDR2 sequences are MNHEY and SMNVEV (reference sequence). There are 13 residues in the CDR3. Trimming took 8 bases from V and 6 from J, leaving 14 bases between them. For the CDR3, the DNA is TGTGCCAGCTACGACCGAGGGCTAAACATTCAGTACTTC. Protein product: CASYDRGLNIQYF.

The table lists this clonotype with a few counts. Germline is not matched at one junction end, which may reflect a read error. This sequence joins TRBV11-2 and TRBJ2-4; D is perhaps TRBD2 (6 bases). The CDR3 runs to 15 residues. The germline V gene encodes CDR1 SGHAT and CDR2 FQNNGV. The CDR3 DNA reads TGTGCCAGCAGCAAGGATTTACTAGCCAAAAACACTCAGTACTTC. Translated: CASSKDLLAKNTQYF.

V usage is TRBV10-2 and J usage is TRBJ2-1; 7 nucleotides agree with TRBD2. J gave up 7 bases and V 4 bases, and 7 bases lay outside the gene matches. This CDR3 comprises 14 residues. Germline V gene sequence: CDR1 WSHSY, CDR2 SAAADI. The CDR3 sequence: CASSALGLRNEQFF. CDR3 sequence (DNA): TGCGCCAGCAGTGCCCTGGGACTACGTAATGAGCAGTTCTTC.

This chain connects TRBV29-1 to TRBJ1-1, with D possibly matching TRBD1 (5 bases). The V and J ends lost 7 bases and 3 bases respectively, with 15 bases between them. The V gene's germline CDR1 is SQVTM and CDR2 ANQGSEA. This CDR3 is 13 amino acids long. The CDR3 DNA reads TGCAGCGCCCCGGGACCTCTATACACTGAAGCTTTCTTT. This codes for CSAPGPLYTEAFF. Based on the CDR3 plus reference TRBV29-1 and TRBJ1-1, the full variable domain is SAVISQKPSRDICQRGTSLTIQCQVDSQVTMMFWYRQQPGQSLTLIATANQGSEATYESGFVIDKFPISRPNLTFSTLTVSNMSPEDSSIYLCSAPGPLYTEAFFGQGTRLTVV.

This clonotype has more than one count but fewer than ten. The chain is built from TRBV4-3 and TRBJ1-3; the D is unclear. Germline values: CDR1 LGHNA, CDR2 YSLEER. This CDR3 is 16 amino acids long. Trimming cost V 0 bases and J 7 bases, with 16 bases left between them. The CDR3 DNA follows: TGCGCCAGCAGCCAAGAAATGGGCTATGGTGCGAACACCATATATTTT. Protein product: CASSQEMGYGANTIYF.